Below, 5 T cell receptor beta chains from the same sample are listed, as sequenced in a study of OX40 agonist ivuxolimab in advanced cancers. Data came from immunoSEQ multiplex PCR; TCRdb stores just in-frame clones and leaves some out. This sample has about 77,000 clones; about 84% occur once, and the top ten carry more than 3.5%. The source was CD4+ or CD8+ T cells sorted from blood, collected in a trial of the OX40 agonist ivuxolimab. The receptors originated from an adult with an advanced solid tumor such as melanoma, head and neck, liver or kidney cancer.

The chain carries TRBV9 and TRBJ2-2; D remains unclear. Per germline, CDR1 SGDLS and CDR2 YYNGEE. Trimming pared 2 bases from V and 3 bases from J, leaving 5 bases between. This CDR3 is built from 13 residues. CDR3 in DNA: TGTGCCAGCAGCGTTCCCGACACCGGGGAGCTGTTTTTT. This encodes CASSVPDTGELFF.

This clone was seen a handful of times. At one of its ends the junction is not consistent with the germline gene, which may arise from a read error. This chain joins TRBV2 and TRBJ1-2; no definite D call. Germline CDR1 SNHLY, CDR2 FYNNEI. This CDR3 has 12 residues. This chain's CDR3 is CASREDTYGYTF. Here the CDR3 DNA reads TGTGCCAGCAGGGAAGACACCTATGGCTACACCTTC.

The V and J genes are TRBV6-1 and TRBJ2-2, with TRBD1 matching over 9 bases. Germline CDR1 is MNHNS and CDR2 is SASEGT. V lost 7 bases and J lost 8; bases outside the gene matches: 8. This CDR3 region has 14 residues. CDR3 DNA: TGTGCCAGCAAAGTACAGGGGGCCAGAGGGGAGCTGTTTTTT. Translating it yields CASKVQGARGELFF.

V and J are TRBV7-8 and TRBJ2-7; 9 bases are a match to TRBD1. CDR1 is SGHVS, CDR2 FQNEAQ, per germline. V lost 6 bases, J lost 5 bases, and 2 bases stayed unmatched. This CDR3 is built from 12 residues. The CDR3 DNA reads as TGTGCCAGCAGTTGGGACAGGGACGAGCAGTACTTC. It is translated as CASSWDRDEQYF.

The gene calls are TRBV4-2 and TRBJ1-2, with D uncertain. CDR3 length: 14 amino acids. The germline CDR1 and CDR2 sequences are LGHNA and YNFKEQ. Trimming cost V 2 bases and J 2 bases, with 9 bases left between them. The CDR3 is CASSQWGTNYGYTF. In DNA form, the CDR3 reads TGTGCCAGCAGCCAATGGGGTACAAACTATGGCTACACCTTC.